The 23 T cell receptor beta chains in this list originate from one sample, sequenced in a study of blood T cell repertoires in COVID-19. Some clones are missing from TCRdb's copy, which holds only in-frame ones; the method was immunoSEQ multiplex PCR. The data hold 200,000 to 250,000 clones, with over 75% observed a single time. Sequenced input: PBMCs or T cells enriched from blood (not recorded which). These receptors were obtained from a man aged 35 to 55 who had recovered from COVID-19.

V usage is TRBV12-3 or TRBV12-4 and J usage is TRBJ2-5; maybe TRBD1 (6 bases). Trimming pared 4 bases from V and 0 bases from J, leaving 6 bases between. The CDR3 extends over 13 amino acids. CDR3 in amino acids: CASSWGHQETQYF. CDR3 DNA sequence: TGTGCCAGCAGTTGGGGGCACCAAGAGACCCAGTACTTC.

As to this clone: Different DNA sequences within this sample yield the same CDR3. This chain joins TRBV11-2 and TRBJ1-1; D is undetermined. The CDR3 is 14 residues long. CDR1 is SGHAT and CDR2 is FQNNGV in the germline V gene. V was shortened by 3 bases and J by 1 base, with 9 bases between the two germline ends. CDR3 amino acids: CASSFQGGNTEAFF. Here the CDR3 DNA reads TGTGCCAGCAGCTTTCAAGGCGGGAACACTGAAGCTTTCTTT.

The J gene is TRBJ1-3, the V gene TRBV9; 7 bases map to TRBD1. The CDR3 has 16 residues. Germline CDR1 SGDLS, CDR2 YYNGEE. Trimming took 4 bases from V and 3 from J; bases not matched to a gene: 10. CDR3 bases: TGTGCCAGCAGCCCCCTCTCACAGGGGTATGGAAACACCATATATTTT. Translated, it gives CASSPLSQGYGNTIYF.

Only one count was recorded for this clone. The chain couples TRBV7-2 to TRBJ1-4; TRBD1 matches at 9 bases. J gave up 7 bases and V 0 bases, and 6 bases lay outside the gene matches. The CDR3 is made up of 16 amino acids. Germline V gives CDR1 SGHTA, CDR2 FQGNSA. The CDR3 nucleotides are TGTGCCAGCAGCTTAGCCGTACAGGGGGCTGGTGAAAAACTGTTTTTT. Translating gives CASSLAVQGAGEKLFF.

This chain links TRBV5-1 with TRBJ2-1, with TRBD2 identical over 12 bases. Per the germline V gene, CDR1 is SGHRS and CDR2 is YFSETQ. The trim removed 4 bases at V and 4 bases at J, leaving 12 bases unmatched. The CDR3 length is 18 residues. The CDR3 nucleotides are TGCGCCAGCAGCGGTTGGACTAGCGGGGCCCCGGGATACAATGAGCAGTTCTTC. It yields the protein CASSGWTSGAPGYNEQFF. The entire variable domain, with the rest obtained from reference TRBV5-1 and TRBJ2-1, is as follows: KAGVTQTPRYLIKTRGQQVTLSCSPISGHRSVSWYQQTPGQGLQFLFEYFSETQRNKGNFPGRFSGRQFSNSRSEMNVSTLELGDSALYLCASSGWTSGAPGYNEQFFGPGTRLTVL.

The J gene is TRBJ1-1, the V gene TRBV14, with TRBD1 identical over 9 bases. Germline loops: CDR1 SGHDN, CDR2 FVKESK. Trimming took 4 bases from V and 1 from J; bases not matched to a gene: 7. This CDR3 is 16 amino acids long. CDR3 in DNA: TGTGCCAGCAGCCCTGACAGGGGGAAGTGGAACACTGAAGCTTTCTTT. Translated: CASSPDRGKWNTEAFF.

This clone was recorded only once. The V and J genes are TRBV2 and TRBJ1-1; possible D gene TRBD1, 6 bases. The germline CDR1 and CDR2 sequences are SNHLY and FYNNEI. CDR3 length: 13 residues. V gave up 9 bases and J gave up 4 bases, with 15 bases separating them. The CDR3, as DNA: TGTGCCAGGGGGGAGACAGGTCCCACTGAAGCTTTCTTT. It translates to CARGETGPTEAFF.

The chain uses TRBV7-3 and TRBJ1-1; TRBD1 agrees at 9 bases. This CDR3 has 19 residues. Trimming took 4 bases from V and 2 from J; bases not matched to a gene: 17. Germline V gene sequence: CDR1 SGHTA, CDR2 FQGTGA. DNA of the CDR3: TGTGCCAGCAGCTCCCTCCCGTTCGGGGGGACAGGGTCAAACACTGAAGCTTTCTTT. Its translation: CASSSLPFGGTGSNTEAFF.

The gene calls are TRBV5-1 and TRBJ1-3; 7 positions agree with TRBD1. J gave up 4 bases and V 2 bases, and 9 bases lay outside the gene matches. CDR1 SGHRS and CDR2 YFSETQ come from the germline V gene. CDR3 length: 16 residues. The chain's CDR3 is CASSFEQGQLGNTIYF. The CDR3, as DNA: TGCGCCAGCAGCTTCGAACAGGGGCAACTCGGAAACACCATATATTTT.

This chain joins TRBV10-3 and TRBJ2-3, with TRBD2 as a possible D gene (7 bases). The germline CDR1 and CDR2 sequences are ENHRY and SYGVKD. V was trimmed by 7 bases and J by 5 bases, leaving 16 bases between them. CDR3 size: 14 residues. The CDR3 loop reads CAITQGREIDTQYF. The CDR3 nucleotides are TGTGCCATCACCCAGGGGCGGGAGATAGATACGCAGTATTTT.

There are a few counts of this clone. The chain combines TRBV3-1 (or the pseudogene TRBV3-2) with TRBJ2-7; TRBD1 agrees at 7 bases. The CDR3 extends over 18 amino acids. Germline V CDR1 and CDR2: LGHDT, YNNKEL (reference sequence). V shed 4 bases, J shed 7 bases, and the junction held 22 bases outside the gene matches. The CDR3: CASSPNLYQTVSRGEQYF. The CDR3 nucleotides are TGTGCCAGCAGCCCAAACCTGTACCAGACAGTGAGCAGGGGGGAGCAGTACTTC.

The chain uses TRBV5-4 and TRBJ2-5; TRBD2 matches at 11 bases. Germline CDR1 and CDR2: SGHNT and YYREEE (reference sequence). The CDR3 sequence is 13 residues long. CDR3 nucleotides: TGTGCAACCGGGACTAGCGGCCAAGAGACCCAGTACTTC. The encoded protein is CATGTSGQETQYF.

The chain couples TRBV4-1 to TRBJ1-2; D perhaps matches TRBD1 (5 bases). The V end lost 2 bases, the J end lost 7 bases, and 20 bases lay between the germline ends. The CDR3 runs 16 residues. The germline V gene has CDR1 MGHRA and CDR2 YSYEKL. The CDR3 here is CASSQPTAQGGSGYTF. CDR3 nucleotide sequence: TGCGCCAGCAGCCAACCAACGGCGCAGGGAGGTAGTGGCTACACCTTC.

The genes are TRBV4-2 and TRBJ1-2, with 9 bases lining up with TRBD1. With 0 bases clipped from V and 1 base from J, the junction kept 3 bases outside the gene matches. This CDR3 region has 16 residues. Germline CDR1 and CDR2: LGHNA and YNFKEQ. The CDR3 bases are TGTGCCAGCAGCCAAGAACCGACAGGGGGTAACTATGGCTACACCTTC. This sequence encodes CASSQEPTGGNYGYTF.

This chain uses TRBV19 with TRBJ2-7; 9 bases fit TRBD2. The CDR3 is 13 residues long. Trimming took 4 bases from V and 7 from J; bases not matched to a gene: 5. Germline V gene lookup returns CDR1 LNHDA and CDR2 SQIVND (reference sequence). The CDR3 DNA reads TGTGCCAGTAGTAGTAGCGGGAGTGGAGAGCAGTACTTC. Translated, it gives CASSSSGSGEQYF.

This CDR3 reads CASSQGENQPQHF. CDR3 nucleotide sequence: TGCGCCAGCAGCCAAGGCGAGAATCAGCCCCAGCATTTT. V gene TRBV4-1 combines with J gene TRBJ1-5; D gene ambiguous. Germline V CDR1 and CDR2: MGHRA, YSYEKL. The CDR3 length is 13 residues. V shed 1 base and J shed 4 bases, with 5 bases lying between them.

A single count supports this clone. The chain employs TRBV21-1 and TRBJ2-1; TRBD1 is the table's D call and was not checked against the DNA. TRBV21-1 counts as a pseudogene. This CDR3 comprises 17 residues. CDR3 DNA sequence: TGTGCCAGCAGCAACAGAGGGCGACAGGGACGGGACAATGAGCAGTTCTTC. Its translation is CASSNRGRQGRDNEQFF.

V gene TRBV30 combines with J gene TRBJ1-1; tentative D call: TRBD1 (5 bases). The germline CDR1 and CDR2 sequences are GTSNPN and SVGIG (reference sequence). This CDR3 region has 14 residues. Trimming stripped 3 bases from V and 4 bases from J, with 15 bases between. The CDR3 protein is CAWRAGARVTEAFF. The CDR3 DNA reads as TGTGCCTGGAGGGCTGGGGCCCGAGTCACTGAAGCTTTCTTT.

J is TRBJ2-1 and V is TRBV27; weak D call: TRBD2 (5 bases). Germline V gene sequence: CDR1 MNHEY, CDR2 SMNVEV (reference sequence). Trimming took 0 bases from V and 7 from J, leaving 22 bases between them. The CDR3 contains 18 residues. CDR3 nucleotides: TGTGCCAGCAGTTTATCGTCTAGCAGAGAGTCCTCTTGGAATGAGCAGTTCTTC. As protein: CASSLSSSRESSWNEQFF.

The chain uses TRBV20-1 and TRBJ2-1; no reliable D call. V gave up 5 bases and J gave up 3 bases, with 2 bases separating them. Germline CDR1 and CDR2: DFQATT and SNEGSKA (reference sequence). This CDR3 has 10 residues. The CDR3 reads CSAYYNEQFF. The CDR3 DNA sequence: TGCAGTGCTTACTACAATGAGCAGTTCTTC.

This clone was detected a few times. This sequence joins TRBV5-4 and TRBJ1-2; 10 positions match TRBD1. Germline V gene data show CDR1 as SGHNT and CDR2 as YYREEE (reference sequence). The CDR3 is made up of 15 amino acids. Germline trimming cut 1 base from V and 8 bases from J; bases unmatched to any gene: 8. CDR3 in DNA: TGTGCCAGCAGCTTGAGTCGCGGACAGGGGGACGGCTACACCTTC. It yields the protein CASSLSRGQGDGYTF.

CDR3 amino acids: CASSDPSGSSYNEQFF. The CDR3 DNA reads as TGTGCCAGCAGTGACCCTAGCGGGAGCTCCTACAATGAGCAGTTCTTC. The V call is TRBV2, the J call TRBJ2-1; 10 bases are a match to TRBD2. V gave up 3 bases and J gave up 0 bases; unmatched junction bases: 2. This CDR3 has 16 residues. Germline V gene data show CDR1 as SNHLY and CDR2 as FYNNEI.

CDR3 amino acids: CASSLVGGTADTQYF. CDR3 DNA: TGTGCCAGCAGCTTGGTAGGGGGCACCGCAGATACGCAGTATTTT. V gene TRBV5-8 combines with J gene TRBJ2-3; 7 positions match TRBD1. Germline values: CDR1 SGHTS, CDR2 YDEGEE. Trimming cost V 0 bases and J 4 bases; bases outside gene matches: 5. The CDR3 has 15 residues.